This T cell receptor (beta chain) is from a study of regulatory T cells in long-lasting Graves disease. This clonotype was recorded many times. Its antigen is as yet unknown. Construction of the TCR beta libraries employed iRepertoire HTBI primers in conjunction with Arm-PCR of CDR3 regions. TCRdb recomputed calls from the multiplex PCR reads with MiXCR, one row per CDR3 protein. The data show 350,000 to 500,000 distinct CDR3 sequences, 14% seen once. CDR1 is MNHNS and CDR2 is SASEGT in the germline V gene. This CDR3 has 18 amino acids. J gave up 1 base and V 6 bases, and 15 bases lay outside the gene matches. Time point here: newly diagnosed GD, antithyroid drugs for less than 3 months. Isolated PBMC RNA provided the starting material for the TCR library. Study-level findings and limits: Tissue studied was limited to peripheral blood, excluding thyroid tissue.

The sample was also linked to a second study, of T cells in Graves' hyperthyroidism and ophthalmopathy.

This receptor was taken from a woman aged 50 to 65 with Graves disease. This sample comprised peripheral blood mononuclear cells (PBMCs), obtained at new diagnosis, from a patient treated with antithyroid drugs. The V call is TRBV6-1, the J call TRBJ2-3; 8 positions agree with TRBD1. The CDR3 sequence is CASSPNYQGAYGTDTQYF. The CDR3 coding sequence is TGTGCCAGCAGCCCTAATTATCAGGGGGCCTATGGCACAGATACGCAGTATTTT.